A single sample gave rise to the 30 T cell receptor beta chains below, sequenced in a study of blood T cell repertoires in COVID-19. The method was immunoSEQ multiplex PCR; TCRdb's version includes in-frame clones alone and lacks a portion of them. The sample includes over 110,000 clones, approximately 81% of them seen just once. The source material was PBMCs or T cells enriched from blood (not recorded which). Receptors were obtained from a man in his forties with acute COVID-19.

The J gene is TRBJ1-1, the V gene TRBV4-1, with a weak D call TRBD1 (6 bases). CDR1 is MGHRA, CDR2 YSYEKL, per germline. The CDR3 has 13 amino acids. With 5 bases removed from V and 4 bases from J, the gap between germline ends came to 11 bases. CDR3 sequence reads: CASSSQGSTEAFF. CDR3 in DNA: TGCGCCAGCAGCTCACAGGGAAGCACTGAAGCTTTCTTT.

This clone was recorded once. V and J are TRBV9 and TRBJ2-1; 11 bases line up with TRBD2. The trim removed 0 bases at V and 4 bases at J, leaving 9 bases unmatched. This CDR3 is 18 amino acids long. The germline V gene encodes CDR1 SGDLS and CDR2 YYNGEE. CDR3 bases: TGTGCCAGCAGCGTAGAAGTAGCGGGAGGGCCTAGTTACAATGAGCAGTTCTTC. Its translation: CASSVEVAGGPSYNEQFF.

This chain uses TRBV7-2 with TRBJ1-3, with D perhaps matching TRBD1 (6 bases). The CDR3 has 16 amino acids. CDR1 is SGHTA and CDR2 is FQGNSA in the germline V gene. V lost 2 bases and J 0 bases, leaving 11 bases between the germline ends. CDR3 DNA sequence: TGTGCCAGCAGCTTACGACAGGTCCGCTCTGGAAACACCATATATTTT. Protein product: CASSLRQVRSGNTIYF.

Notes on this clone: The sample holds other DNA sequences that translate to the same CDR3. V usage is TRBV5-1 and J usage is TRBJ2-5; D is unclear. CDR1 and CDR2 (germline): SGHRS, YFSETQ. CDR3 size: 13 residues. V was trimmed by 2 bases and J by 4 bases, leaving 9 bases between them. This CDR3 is CASSLGRGETQYF. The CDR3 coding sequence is TGCGCCAGCAGCTTAGGTAGAGGAGAGACCCAGTACTTC. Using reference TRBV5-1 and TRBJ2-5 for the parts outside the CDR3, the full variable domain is KAGVTQTPRYLIKTRGQQVTLSCSPISGHRSVSWYQQTPGQGLQFLFEYFSETQRNKGNFPGRFSGRQFSNSRSEMNVSTLELGDSALYLCASSLGRGETQYFGPGTRLLVL.

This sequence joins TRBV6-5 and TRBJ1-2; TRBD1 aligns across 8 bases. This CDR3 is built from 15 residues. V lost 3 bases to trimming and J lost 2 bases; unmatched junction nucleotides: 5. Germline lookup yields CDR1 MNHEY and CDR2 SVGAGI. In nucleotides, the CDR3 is TGTGCCAGCAGTTATGGCAGGGGGCGGAACTATGGCTACACCTTC. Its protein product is CASSYGRGRNYGYTF.

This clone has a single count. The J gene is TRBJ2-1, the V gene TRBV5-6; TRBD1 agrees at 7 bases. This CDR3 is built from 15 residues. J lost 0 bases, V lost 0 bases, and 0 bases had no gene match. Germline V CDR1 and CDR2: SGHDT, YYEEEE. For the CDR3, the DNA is TGTGCCAGCAGCTTGGGGACAGGCTCCTACAATGAGCAGTTCTTC. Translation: CASSLGTGSYNEQFF.

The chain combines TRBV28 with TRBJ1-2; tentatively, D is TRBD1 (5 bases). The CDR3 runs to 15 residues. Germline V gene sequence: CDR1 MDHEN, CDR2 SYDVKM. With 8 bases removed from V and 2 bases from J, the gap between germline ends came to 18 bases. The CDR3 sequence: CASGGVGTVNYGYTF. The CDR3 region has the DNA TGTGCCAGCGGGGGGGTTGGGACGGTGAACTATGGCTACACCTTC.

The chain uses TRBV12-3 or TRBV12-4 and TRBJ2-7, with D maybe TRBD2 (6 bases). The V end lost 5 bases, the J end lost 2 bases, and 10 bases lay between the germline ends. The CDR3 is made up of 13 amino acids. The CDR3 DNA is TGTGCCAGCAGTCGCGGGAAGGCCTACGAGCAGTACTTC. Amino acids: CASSRGKAYEQYF.

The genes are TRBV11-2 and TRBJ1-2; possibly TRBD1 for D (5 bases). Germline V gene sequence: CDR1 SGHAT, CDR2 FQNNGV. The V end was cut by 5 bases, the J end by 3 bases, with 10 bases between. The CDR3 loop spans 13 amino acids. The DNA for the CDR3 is TGTGCCAGCAGCCACGGGACTTACTATGGCTACACCTTC. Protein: CASSHGTYYGYTF.

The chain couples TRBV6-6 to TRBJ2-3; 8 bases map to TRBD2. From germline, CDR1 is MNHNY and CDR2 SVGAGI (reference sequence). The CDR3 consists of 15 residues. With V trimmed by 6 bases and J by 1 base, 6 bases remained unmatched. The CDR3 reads CASRTRGGGTDTQYF. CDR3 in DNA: TGTGCCAGCAGAACCCGGGGGGGTGGCACAGATACGCAGTATTTT.

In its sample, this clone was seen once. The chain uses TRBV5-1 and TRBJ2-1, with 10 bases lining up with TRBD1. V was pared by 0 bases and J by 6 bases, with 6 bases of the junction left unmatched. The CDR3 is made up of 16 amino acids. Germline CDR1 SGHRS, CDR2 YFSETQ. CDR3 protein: CASSLEGQGSGNEQFF. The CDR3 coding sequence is TGCGCCAGCAGCTTGGAGGGACAGGGGAGCGGCAATGAGCAGTTCTTC.

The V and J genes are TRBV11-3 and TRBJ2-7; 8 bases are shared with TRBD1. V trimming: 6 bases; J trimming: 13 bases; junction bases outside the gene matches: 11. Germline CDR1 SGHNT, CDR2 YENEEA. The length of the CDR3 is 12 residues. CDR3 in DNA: TGTGCCAGCAGGGCGGCAGGGGGCGCCCAATACTTC. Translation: CASRAAGGAQYF.

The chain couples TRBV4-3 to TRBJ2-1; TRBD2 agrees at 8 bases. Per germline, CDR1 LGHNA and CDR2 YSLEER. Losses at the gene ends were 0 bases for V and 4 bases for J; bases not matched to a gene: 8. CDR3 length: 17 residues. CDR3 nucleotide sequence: TGCGCCAGCAGCCAAGATGGGGTAGCGGGGATATACAATGAGCAGTTCTTC. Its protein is CASSQDGVAGIYNEQFF.

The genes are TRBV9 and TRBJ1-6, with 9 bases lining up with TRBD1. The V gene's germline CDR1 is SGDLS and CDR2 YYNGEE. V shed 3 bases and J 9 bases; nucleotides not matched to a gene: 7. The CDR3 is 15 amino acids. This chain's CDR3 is CASSGSGTGLSPLHF. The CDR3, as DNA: TGTGCCAGCAGCGGATCCGGGACAGGGCTTTCACCCCTCCACTTT.

The CDR3 region has the DNA TGCGCCAGCAGTCGGGACAGCTACGAGCAGTACTTC. This translates into CASSRDSYEQYF. The chain joins TRBV10-2 to TRBJ2-7, with TRBD1 identical over 7 bases. Germline CDR1 WSHSY, CDR2 SAAADI. V lost 5 bases to trimming and J lost 3 bases; unmatched junction nucleotides: 1. The CDR3 totals 12 residues.

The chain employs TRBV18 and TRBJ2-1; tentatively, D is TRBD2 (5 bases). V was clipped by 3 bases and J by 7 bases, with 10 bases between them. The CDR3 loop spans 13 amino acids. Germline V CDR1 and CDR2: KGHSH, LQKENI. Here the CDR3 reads CASSPNAGNEQFF. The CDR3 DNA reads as TGTGCCAGCTCACCGAATGCGGGTAATGAGCAGTTCTTC.

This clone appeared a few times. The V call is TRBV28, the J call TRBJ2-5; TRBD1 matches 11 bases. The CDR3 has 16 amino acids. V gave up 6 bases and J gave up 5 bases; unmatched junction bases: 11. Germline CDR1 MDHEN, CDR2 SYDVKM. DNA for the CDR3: TGTGCCAGCAGACCAAGGGACAGGGGGAATTGGGAGACCCAGTACTTC. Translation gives CASRPRDRGNWETQYF.

CDR3 sequence (DNA): TGTGCCTGGAGTGGGGGGACAGCCTCTGGAAACACCATATATTTT. Its protein is CAWSGGTASGNTIYF. This chain connects TRBV30 to TRBJ1-3, with TRBD1 identical over 7 bases. After removal of 1 base from V and 0 bases from J, the junction contained 3 bases not matched to a gene. In germline, CDR1 is GTSNPN, CDR2 SVGIG (reference sequence). The CDR3 totals 15 residues.

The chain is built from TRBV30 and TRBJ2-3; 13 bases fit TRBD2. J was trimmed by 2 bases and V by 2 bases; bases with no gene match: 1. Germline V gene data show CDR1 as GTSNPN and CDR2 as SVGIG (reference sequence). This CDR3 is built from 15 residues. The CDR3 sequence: CAWSTSGGVTDTQYF. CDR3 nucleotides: TGTGCCTGGAGTACTAGCGGGGGGGTCACAGATACGCAGTATTTT.

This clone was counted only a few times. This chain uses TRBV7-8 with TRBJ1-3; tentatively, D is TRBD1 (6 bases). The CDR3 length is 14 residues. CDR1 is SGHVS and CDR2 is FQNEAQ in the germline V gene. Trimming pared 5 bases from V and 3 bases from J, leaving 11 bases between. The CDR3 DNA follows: TGTGCCAGCAGCACCAGGGGTTATGGAAACACCATATATTTT. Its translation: CASSTRGYGNTIYF.

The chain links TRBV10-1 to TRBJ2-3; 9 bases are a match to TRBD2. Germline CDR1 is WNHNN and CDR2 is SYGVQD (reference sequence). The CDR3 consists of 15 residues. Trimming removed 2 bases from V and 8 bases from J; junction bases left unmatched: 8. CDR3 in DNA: TGCGCCAGCAGTGAGACTAGCGGGCCTACACGTACGCAGTATTTT. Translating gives CASSETSGPTRTQYF.

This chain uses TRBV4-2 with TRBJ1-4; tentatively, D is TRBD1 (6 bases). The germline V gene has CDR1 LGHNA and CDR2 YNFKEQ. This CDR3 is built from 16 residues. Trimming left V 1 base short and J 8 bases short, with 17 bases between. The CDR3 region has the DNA TGTGCCAGCAGCCAAGTTAAAACAGGGTTGCCCGAAAAACTGTTTTTT. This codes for CASSQVKTGLPEKLFF.

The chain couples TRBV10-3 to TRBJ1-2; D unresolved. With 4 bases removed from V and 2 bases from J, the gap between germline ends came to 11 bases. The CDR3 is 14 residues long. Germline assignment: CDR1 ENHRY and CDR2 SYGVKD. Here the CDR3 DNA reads TGTGCCATCAGTGGAATCACAGTGAACTATGGCTACACCTTC. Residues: CAISGITVNYGYTF.

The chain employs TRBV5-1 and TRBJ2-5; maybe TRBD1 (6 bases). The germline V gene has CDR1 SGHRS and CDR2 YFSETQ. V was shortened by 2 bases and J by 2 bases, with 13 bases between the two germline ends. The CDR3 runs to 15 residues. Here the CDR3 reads CASSFGQGQQETQYF. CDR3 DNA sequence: TGCGCCAGCAGCTTCGGCCAGGGGCAACAAGAGACCCAGTACTTC.

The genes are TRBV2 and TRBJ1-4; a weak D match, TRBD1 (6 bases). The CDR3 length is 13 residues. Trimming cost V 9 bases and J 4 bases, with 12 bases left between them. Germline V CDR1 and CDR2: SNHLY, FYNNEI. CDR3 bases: TGTGCCAGTTACAGGGACCTTAATGAAAAACTGTTTTTT. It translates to CASYRDLNEKLFF.

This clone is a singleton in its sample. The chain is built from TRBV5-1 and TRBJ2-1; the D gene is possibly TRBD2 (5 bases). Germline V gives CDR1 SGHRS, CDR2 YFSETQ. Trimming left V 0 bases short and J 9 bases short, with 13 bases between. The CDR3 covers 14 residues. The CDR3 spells CASSLGVTTSEQFF. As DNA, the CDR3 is TGCGCCAGCAGCTTGGGGGTAACTACTAGTGAGCAGTTCTTC.

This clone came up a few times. The chain's CDR3 is CAIGRGGTYEQYF. The DNA of the CDR3 is TGTGCCATCGGGAGGGGCGGGACCTACGAGCAGTACTTC. The chain employs TRBV10-3 and TRBJ2-7; 7 bases fit TRBD2. Germline V gene sequence: CDR1 ENHRY, CDR2 SYGVKD. With 8 bases clipped from V and 2 bases from J, the junction kept 6 bases outside the gene matches. The CDR3 is 13 residues long.

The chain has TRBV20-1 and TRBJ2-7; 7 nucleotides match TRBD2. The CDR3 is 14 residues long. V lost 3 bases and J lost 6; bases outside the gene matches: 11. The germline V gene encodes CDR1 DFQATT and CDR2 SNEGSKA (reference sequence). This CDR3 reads CSASKQGGFGEQYF. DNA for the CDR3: TGCAGTGCTAGTAAGCAGGGAGGGTTTGGCGAGCAGTACTTC.

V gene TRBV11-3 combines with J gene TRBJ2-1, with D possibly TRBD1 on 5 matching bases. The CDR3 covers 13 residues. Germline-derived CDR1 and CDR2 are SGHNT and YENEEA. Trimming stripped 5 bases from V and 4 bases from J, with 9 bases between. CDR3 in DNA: TGTGCCAGCAGCCAGACAGCATACAATGAGCAGTTCTTC. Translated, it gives CASSQTAYNEQFF. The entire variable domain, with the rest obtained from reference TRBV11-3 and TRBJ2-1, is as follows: EAGVVQSPRYKIIEKKQPVAFWCNPISGHNTLYWYLQNLGQGPELLIRYENEEAVDDSQLPKDRFSAERLKGVDSTLKIQPAELGDSAVYLCASSQTAYNEQFFGPGTRLTVL.

The CDR3, as DNA: TGTGCCAGCAGCCTCGGAGGGGACAGGGGCTACGAGCAGTACTTC. This codes for CASSLGGDRGYEQYF. The chain carries TRBV5-4 and TRBJ2-7; the match to TRBD1 covers 10 bases. The CDR3 is 15 residues long. The V gene's germline CDR1 is SGHNT and CDR2 YYREEE (reference sequence). V trimming: 4 bases; J trimming: 3 bases; junction bases outside the gene matches: 7. Supplemented by reference TRBV5-4 and TRBJ2-7, the full variable domain reads ETGVTQSPTHLIKTRGQQVTLRCSSQSGHNTVSWYQQALGQGPQFIFQYYREEENGRGNFPPRFSGLQFPNYSSELNVNALELDDSALYLCASSLGGDRGYEQYFGPGTRLTVT.